The 28 T cell receptor beta chains given below trace back to one sample, sequenced in a study of PD-L1 blockade in urothelial cancer. Time point defined: peripheral blood 6 weeks after treatment start. Some clones are missing from TCRdb's copy, which holds only in-frame ones; the method was immunoSEQ multiplex PCR. This sample carries some 110,000 clones, less than 95% of them seen once, and the ten largest clones take approximately 3.5%. Sequences were derived from PBMCs, sampled around atezolizumab (anti-PD-L1) treatment. The source of these receptors is a man in his sixties with urothelial cancer.

This chain uses TRBV6-1 with TRBJ1-4; 8 nucleotides align to TRBD1. The germline V gene encodes CDR1 MNHNS and CDR2 SASEGT. The trim removed 7 bases at V and 8 bases at J, leaving 9 bases unmatched. CDR3 length: 14 amino acids. The CDR3 DNA reads as TGTGCCAGCAACGGACAGGGTGGTCAAGAAAAACTGTTTTTT. It yields the protein CASNGQGGQEKLFF.

The chain uses TRBV28 and TRBJ1-5, with TRBD1 identical over 10 bases. The CDR3 is 16 amino acids. V was clipped by 6 bases and J by 4 bases; unmatched bases: 9. Germline V gene lookup returns CDR1 MDHEN and CDR2 SYDVKM. Written as DNA, the CDR3 is TGTGCCAGCAGGGATCGACAGGGGGCCTTAAATCAGCCCCAGCATTTT. Encoded protein: CASRDRQGALNQPQHF.

The V call is TRBV7-9, the J call TRBJ2-7; 10 bases are a match to TRBD2. This CDR3 comprises 15 residues. Unmatched junction bases numbered 8, after V lost 5 bases and J lost 4 bases. Germline CDR1 and CDR2: SEHNR and FQNEAQ (reference sequence). The CDR3 DNA is TGTGCCAGCAGCCCCTCTCTAGCGGGAGCGTACGAGCAGTACTTC. Amino acids: CASSPSLAGAYEQYF.

The chain combines TRBV7-2 with TRBJ1-1; 8 bases match TRBD1. CDR1 is SGHTA, CDR2 FQGNSA, per germline. With 2 bases clipped from V and 5 bases from J, the junction kept 4 bases outside the gene matches. This CDR3 comprises 14 residues. The chain's CDR3 is CASSLTGGRTEAFF. CDR3 coding DNA: TGTGCCAGCAGCTTAACAGGGGGACGAACTGAAGCTTTCTTT.

The chain carries TRBV4-2 and TRBJ2-3, with 8 bases lining up with TRBD2. Germline lookup yields CDR1 LGHNA and CDR2 YNFKEQ. This CDR3 region has 16 residues. The V and J ends lost 1 base and 0 bases, in that order; junction bases with no gene match: 3. The CDR3 sequence: CASSQGLAISTDTQYF. The CDR3 DNA reads TGTGCCAGCAGCCAAGGACTAGCGATTAGCACAGATACGCAGTATTTT.

This clone was recorded only once. The chain links TRBV19 to TRBJ1-5; D gene unclear. Germline assignment: CDR1 LNHDA and CDR2 SQIVND (reference sequence). The CDR3 contains 13 residues. The CDR3 DNA is TGTGCAACCGGGAAGTATAGCAATCAGCCCCAGCATTTT. As protein: CATGKYSNQPQHF.

This chain uses TRBV6-5 with TRBJ2-3; D might be TRBD1 (5 bases). Germline V gene sequence: CDR1 MNHEY, CDR2 SVGAGI. The CDR3 loop spans 15 amino acids. The ends were cut back, 2 bases at V and 2 bases at J, with 11 bases in the middle. CDR3 amino acids: CASSYRGLFTDTQYF. Here the CDR3 DNA reads TGTGCCAGCAGTTACAGGGGTCTTTTCACAGATACGCAGTATTTT.

This clone was counted only a few times. The chain recombines TRBV30 with TRBJ2-1; possible D gene TRBD1, 6 bases. This CDR3 has 16 amino acids. Deletions cut 2 bases from V and 3 bases from J, with 17 bases between. CDR1 is GTSNPN and CDR2 is SVGIG in the germline V gene (reference sequence). The CDR3 protein is CAWSRFPGVGYNEQFF. CDR3 coding DNA: TGTGCCTGGAGTAGGTTTCCAGGGGTCGGCTACAATGAGCAGTTCTTC.

In DNA, the CDR3 is TGTGCCAGCAGCTTAGATAGAGACGAGCAGTACTTC. This sequence encodes CASSLDRDEQYF. The chain uses TRBV11-2 and TRBJ2-7; D unclear. Trimming took 0 bases from V and 5 from J, leaving 5 bases between them. Germline CDR1 SGHAT, CDR2 FQNNGV. This CDR3 is 12 amino acids long.

V and J are TRBV6-5 and TRBJ1-1, with 8 bases identical to TRBD1. The V gene's germline CDR1 is MNHEY and CDR2 SVGAGI. The CDR3 has 12 amino acids. Trimming took 5 bases from V and 10 from J; bases not matched to a gene: 6. CDR3 in DNA: TGTGCCAGCAGTCGACAGGGGTTCGGAGCTTTCTTT. Protein product: CASSRQGFGAFF.

This sequence joins TRBV6-1 and TRBJ2-3, with a tentative D call TRBD2 (5 bases). The CDR3 covers 15 residues. From germline, CDR1 is MNHNS and CDR2 SASEGT. V lost 6 bases, J lost 3 bases, and 16 bases lay in between. CDR3 in amino acids: CASSGLDGTTDTQYF. The CDR3, as DNA: TGTGCCAGCAGCGGACTCGATGGAACGACAGATACGCAGTATTTT.

This sequence joins TRBV9 and TRBJ1-4; D is possibly TRBD1 (6 bases). V gave up 2 bases and J gave up 6 bases, with 11 bases separating them. The CDR3 runs to 14 residues. Germline lookup yields CDR1 SGDLS and CDR2 YYNGEE. In DNA, the CDR3 is TGTGCCAGCAGCGTCGGGGGGCGAGATGAAAAACTGTTTTTT. It yields the protein CASSVGGRDEKLFF.

The CDR3 DNA reads as TGTGCCAGCAGTTTGAAGGGCCGGGTGCGACAGGGGTCGCGCGGATACGAGCAGTACTTC. Translating gives CASSLKGRVRQGSRGYEQYF. The genes are TRBV28 and TRBJ2-7; 8 bases line up with TRBD1. Germline assignment: CDR1 MDHEN and CDR2 SYDVKM. J lost 4 bases, V lost 3 bases, and 23 bases had no gene match. CDR3 size: 20 residues.

V is TRBV27 and J is TRBJ1-2; 7 bases line up with TRBD1. The J segment lost 6 bases and the V segment lost 5 bases, leaving 15 bases of the junction unmatched. The CDR3 is made up of 16 amino acids. The germline gives CDR1 MNHEY, CDR2 SMNVEV (reference sequence). CDR3 in DNA: TGTGCCAGCAGTCCTAGGGGGATAGACAGGGTAGATGGCTACACCTTC. It encodes CASSPRGIDRVDGYTF.

The chain couples TRBV6-4 to TRBJ1-2, with D unclear. The germline CDR1 and CDR2 sequences are MRHNA and SNTAGT. The CDR3 runs 16 residues. V was pared by 6 bases and J by 8 bases, with 25 bases between. CDR3 sequence: CASSHKADPQGWGYTF. The CDR3 DNA reads TGTGCCAGCAGCCACAAAGCGGACCCCCAAGGTTGGGGCTACACCTTC.

The chain is built from TRBV10-2 and TRBJ2-1, with TRBD2 as a possible D gene (5 bases). Per germline, CDR1 WSHSY and CDR2 SAAADI. V was pared by 5 bases and J by 0 bases, with 8 bases between. The CDR3 sequence is 14 residues long. DNA of the CDR3: TGCGCCAGCAGTAGGGAGAGCTCCTACAATGAGCAGTTCTTC. It encodes CASSRESSYNEQFF.

V usage is TRBV28 and J usage is TRBJ2-2; TRBD2 agrees at 8 bases. Losses at the gene ends were 5 bases for V and 3 bases for J; bases not matched to a gene: 8. The CDR3 contains 16 residues. In germline, CDR1 is MDHEN, CDR2 SYDVKM. CDR3 DNA: TGTGCCAGCAGTGACCTCAGCGGGAGTTACACCGGGGAGCTGTTTTTT. It translates to CASSDLSGSYTGELFF.

The chain couples TRBV29-1 to TRBJ1-4; 9 bases agree with TRBD1. Germline V gene data show CDR1 as SQVTM and CDR2 as ANQGSEA. Trimming at V came to 7 bases and at J to 8 bases, leaving 11 bases not matched to a gene. The CDR3 contains 14 residues. The CDR3 loop reads CSGVQTGGDEKLFF. The CDR3, as DNA: TGCAGCGGCGTACAGACAGGGGGGGACGAAAAACTGTTTTTT.

The rearrangement uses TRBV4-3 and TRBJ1-1, with a possible D match to TRBD1 (5 bases). The germline V and J ends were trimmed by 0 bases and 0 bases, with 14 bases remaining between them. This CDR3 comprises 17 residues. Germline values: CDR1 LGHNA, CDR2 YSLEER. Here the CDR3 reads CASSQDPPGRMNTEAFF. CDR3 in DNA: TGCGCCAGCAGCCAAGATCCGCCAGGGCGGATGAACACTGAAGCTTTCTTT.

The gene calls are TRBV4-1 and TRBJ2-7; perhaps TRBD1 as D (6 bases). Trimming stripped 1 base from V and 2 bases from J, with 9 bases between. Per germline, CDR1 MGHRA and CDR2 YSYEKL. This CDR3 contains 14 residues. CDR3 DNA sequence: TGCGCCAGCAGCCAAGGCAGGGGTGCCTACGAGCAGTACTTC. Its translation is CASSQGRGAYEQYF.

V usage is TRBV7-3 and J usage is TRBJ2-3; possible D gene TRBD2, 6 bases. The germline V and J ends were trimmed by 1 base and 2 bases, with 10 bases remaining between them. Germline V gives CDR1 SGHTA, CDR2 FQGTGA. This CDR3 is 15 amino acids long. The DNA of the CDR3 is TGTGCCAGCAGCTTAAATAGCGGTTCCACAGATACGCAGTATTTT. As protein: CASSLNSGSTDTQYF. Full variable domain (outside the CDR3, taken from reference TRBV7-3 and TRBJ2-3): GAGVSQTPSNKVTEKGKYVELRCDPISGHTALYWYRQSLGQGPEFLIYFQGTGAADDSGLPNDRFFAVRPEGSVSTLKIQRTERGDSAVYLCASSLNSGSTDTQYFGPGTRLTVL.

The chain couples TRBV4-1 to TRBJ1-4, with 11 bases lining up with TRBD1. The V gene's germline CDR1 is MGHRA and CDR2 YSYEKL. With V trimmed by 2 bases and J by 10 bases, 12 bases remained unmatched. CDR3 size: 17 residues. The CDR3 loop is CASSQTGTGGFDGKLFF. The CDR3 DNA follows: TGCGCCAGCAGCCAAACCGGGACAGGGGGTTTCGATGGAAAACTGTTTTTT.

The gene calls are TRBV25-1 and TRBJ2-1; 9 nucleotides match TRBD2. J gave up 7 bases and V 7 bases, and 14 bases lay outside the gene matches. Germline V gene lookup returns CDR1 MGHDK and CDR2 SYGVNS. CDR3 length: 16 amino acids. The CDR3 DNA follows: TGTGCCAGCAAAGCTAATTCAGGACTAGCGAATAATGAGCAGTTCTTC. It yields the protein CASKANSGLANNEQFF. Together with reference TRBV25-1 and TRBJ2-1, the CDR3 gives the full variable domain: EADIYQTPRYLVIGTGKKITLECSQTMGHDKMYWYQQDPGMELHLIHYSYGVNSTEKGDLSSESTVSRIRTEHFPLTLESARPSHTSQYLCASKANSGLANNEQFFGPGTRLTVL.

This rearrangement joins TRBV7-8 to TRBJ2-5; the D gene is possibly TRBD1 (5 bases). From germline, CDR1 is SGHVS and CDR2 FQNEAQ. The CDR3 totals 14 residues. The V and J ends lost 1 base and 5 bases respectively, with 11 bases between them. The CDR3 region is CASSLVRGLETQYF. The CDR3 bases are TGTGCCAGCAGCTTAGTAAGGGGTTTGGAGACCCAGTACTTC. Complete variable domain (other parts from reference TRBV7-8 and TRBJ2-5): GAGVSQSPRYKVAKRGQDVALRCDPISGHVSLFWYQQALGQGPEFLTYFQNEAQLDKSGLPSDRFFAERPEGSVSTLKIQRTQQEDSAVYLCASSLVRGLETQYFGPGTRLLVL.

Points on this clone: Within the sample, other DNA sequences also encode this same CDR3. The chain joins TRBV29-1 to TRBJ2-3, with D tentatively TRBD2 (5 bases). V was clipped by 2 bases and J by 6 bases, with 9 bases between them. Germline V gene data show CDR1 as SQVTM and CDR2 as ANQGSEA. The CDR3 is 12 amino acids. DNA of the CDR3: TGCAGCGTTGAAACGGGAACCGATACGCAGTATTTT. Translated: CSVETGTDTQYF.

This rearrangement joins TRBV11-2 to TRBJ2-3, with 7 bases matching TRBD1. Germline-derived CDR1 and CDR2 are SGHAT and FQNNGV. CDR3 length: 14 amino acids. The V and J ends lost 5 bases and 2 bases, in that order; junction bases with no gene match: 4. This CDR3 reads CASSPGQVTDTQYF. The CDR3 bases are TGTGCCAGCAGCCCAGGACAGGTCACAGATACGCAGTATTTT.

The V and J genes are TRBV29-1 and TRBJ2-1; TRBD2 agrees at 16 bases. Germline lookup yields CDR1 SQVTM and CDR2 ANQGSEA. This CDR3 is 17 amino acids long. Trimming cost V 7 bases and J 1 base; bases outside gene matches: 7. The CDR3 region has the DNA TGCAGCGCCGCCAGGGGACTAGCGGGAGGGTCCTACAATGAGCAGTTCTTC. As protein: CSAARGLAGGSYNEQFF.

The rearrangement uses TRBV27 and TRBJ2-7; 7 nucleotides line up with TRBD2. J was trimmed by 5 bases and V by 5 bases; bases with no gene match: 12. This CDR3 region has 15 residues. Per germline, CDR1 MNHEY and CDR2 SMNVEV (reference sequence). DNA of the CDR3: TGTGCCAGCAGTCGACTAGCAGTAGCCCGGGACGAGCAGTACTTC. This gives the protein CASSRLAVARDEQYF.